This note documents a single T cell receptor (beta chain) sequence. This clone was seen a few times. This clone's antigen is unknown. No base qualities exist here, and no much larger clone lies one base off it. The same CDR3 arises from other DNA sequences in this sample as well. The CDR3 covers 13 residues, taking in both the cysteine and the phenylalanine. Of the read, only the CDR3 DNA is kept; its 39 bases are in frame from base 1. Compared with germline, V lacks 4 bases and J lacks 4 bases; bases without a gene match: 1. Reading the germline V gene (reference sequence) gives CDR1 LNHDA and CDR2 SQIVND. The entry originates in a study of shared clonotypes between healthy human individuals (TCRdb year 2020). With regard to the full study: The cohort comprised two women and a few men aged 18 to 49 years. Libraries were prepared and TCR repertoires were sequenced by different laboratories using diverse techniques, in order to increase sequencing depth and limit assay-specific biases. To estimate repertoire size and how much clonotype sharing occurs between individuals, the study deeply sequenced the blood TCR repertoires of five healthy adults. Each donor's leukapheresis produced roughly between roughly 0.9 and 8.9 billion PBMCs. The paper's findings and limits, for the study overall: Sampling was restricted to blood, and TCR repertoires in tissues likely differ from the TCR repertoires found in blood. Pairwise subsampling indicated that sequencing depth was expected to affect the degree of clonotype sharing among donors. The genetic and exposure-history diversity represented was limited by the small number of donors.

TCR CDR3 regions were amplified from genomic DNA by multiplex PCR using the deep immunoSEQ assay. Extracted genomic DNA from each cell subset was spread evenly across all wells of several immunoSEQ 96-well plates, with each plate serving as a replicate. For unsorted PBMC, approximately 300 ng of genomic DNA, equivalent to about 30,000 T cell genomes, went into each replicate PCR. Ten immunoSEQ deep assay plates were used to sequence unsorted PBMC genomic DNA. The purified libraries were quantified using a Qubit 3.0 fluorometer, sized with a Bioanalyzer 2100, and then quantified again using the KAPA Library Quantification kit. Every immunoSEQ 96-well plate was sequenced on a separate single-read 150-cycle Illumina NextSeq 550 flow cell. The original methods were these. Because only junctional sequences without quality scores were contained in the immunoSEQ output, filtering matching that applied to full-length reads could not be performed. To assign V/J genes and CDR3, sequences were annotated against IMGT germline references using PyIR, a Python wrapper for IgBLAST v1.9. Any read was removed if the V/J assignment was weak (E-value above 1e-6), the CDR3 was missing, or the read contained stop codons, out-of-frame junctions, or ambiguous translated residues. A V3J clonotype was defined by an identical inferred V gene, J gene, and CDR3 amino acid sequence. To compute the percentage overlap between repertoires, the number of shared unique clonotypes was divided by the size of the smaller repertoire. Repertoire richness was assessed with RTK rarefaction, the Chao1 estimator, and Recon v2.1 estimates of unobserved clonotypes. The source is immuneACCESS, and TCRdb retained only in-frame sequences with V and J called. Part of the clones is not carried over; for the studies checked, unresolved V genes explain less than half of this, and the remainder is unexplained. Clone size and V and J calls were adopted from that table, with D and trimming inferred from the DNA. Within this sample are 450,000 to 500,000 clones, with around 80% of them counted one time only. The top ten clonotypes cover approximately 12% of the sample.

The donors were healthy, HIV-negative adults who had no recently reported acute infections or vaccinations. All donors were Caucasian adults living in Nashville, Tennessee, USA. For unsorted samples, approximately 89 million PBMCs were counted, and genomic DNA was extracted using the QIAamp DNA Blood Mini kit. Blood was collected by leukapheresis, and PBMCs were isolated by Ficoll-Histopaque density gradient centrifugation and then cryopreserved in liquid nitrogen vapor phase. The sequence is built from TRBV19 and TRBJ1-5; 7 nucleotides in the junction match TRBD1. The sample comprised PBMCs. The receptor comes from a woman between 35 and 50 years old in good health. Some clones in this sample may be carry-over from other donors' samples. The nucleotides are TGTGCCAGTAGTAGGGACAGAAATCAGCCCCAGCATTTT. Translated, this is CASSRDRNQPQHF. The full variable domain, completed from the reference TRBV19 and TRBJ1-5 proteins outside the CDR3, reads DGGITQSPKYLFRKEGQNVTLSCEQNLNHDAMYWYRQDPGQGLRLIYYSQIVNDFQKGDIAEGYSVSREKKESFPLTVTSAQKNPTAFYLCASSRDRNQPQHFGDGTRLSIL.